A selection of T cell receptor beta chains follows, all from one sample in a study of T cells after yellow fever vaccination. TCRdb used MiXCR to reprocess the 5' RACE reads, holding one entry per CDR3 protein. The repertoire includes approximately 610,000 distinct CDR3 sequences, roughly a sixth of them detected once, and roughly 17% sits in the top ten. This specimen consisted of PBMCs, obtained 5 days after the first yellow fever vaccination. The receptors come from a man in his late teens or twenties who received the YFV17D yellow fever vaccine. CDR3s leave out the opening cysteine and the closing phenylalanine or tryptophan.

v_call cdr3_aa
TRBV7-2 ASSLGLYQETQY
TRBV6-5 ASSSTSGGPNEQF
TRBV10-2 ADNQGVDTGELF
TRBV11-2 ASSLRGRPASSHYTDTQY
TRBV5-5 ASSLEQIHNSPLH
TRBV12-3/TRBV12-4 ATRWGPGGGADTQY
TRBV11-2 ASSLVGLRNEQF
TRBV7-2 ASSPTGGMLEAF
TRBV28 ASTTRTARGPYTGELF
TRBV20-1 SASPTRRIEAF